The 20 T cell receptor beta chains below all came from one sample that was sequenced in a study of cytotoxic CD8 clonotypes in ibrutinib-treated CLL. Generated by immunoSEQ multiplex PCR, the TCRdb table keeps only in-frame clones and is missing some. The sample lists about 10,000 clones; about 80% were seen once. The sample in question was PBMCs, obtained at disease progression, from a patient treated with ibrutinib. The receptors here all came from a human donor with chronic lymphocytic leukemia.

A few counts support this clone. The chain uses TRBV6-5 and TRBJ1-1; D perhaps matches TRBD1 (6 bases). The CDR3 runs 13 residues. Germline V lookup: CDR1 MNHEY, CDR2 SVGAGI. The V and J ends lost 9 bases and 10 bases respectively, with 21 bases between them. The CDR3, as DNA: TGTGCCAGTAGGGGGGGTGGGTCCTTCGTAGCTTTCTTT. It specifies CASRGGGSFVAFF.

The CDR3: CASSLVAGVGEQFF. The CDR3, as DNA: TGTGCCAGCAGCTTAGTGGCGGGAGTAGGTGAGCAGTTCTTC. The chain carries TRBV7-2 and TRBJ2-1; 7 bases align to TRBD2. This CDR3 contains 14 residues. Germline values: CDR1 SGHTA, CDR2 FQGNSA. V was clipped by 1 base and J by 9 bases; unmatched bases: 6.

CDR3: CASSKLWNTDTEAFF. CDR3 DNA: TGTGCCAGCTCTAAACTGTGGAATACGGACACTGAAGCTTTCTTT. The V gene is TRBV18, the J gene TRBJ1-1, with D unclear. The germline CDR1 and CDR2 sequences are KGHSH and LQKENI. This CDR3 has 15 residues. Trimming removed 6 bases from V and 3 bases from J, with 17 bases in between.

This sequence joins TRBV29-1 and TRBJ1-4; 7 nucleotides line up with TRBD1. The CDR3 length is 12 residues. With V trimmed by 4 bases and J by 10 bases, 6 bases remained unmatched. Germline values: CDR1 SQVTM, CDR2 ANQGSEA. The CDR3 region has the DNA TGCAGCGTTGGGACAGGTTGGGGAAAACTGTTTTTT. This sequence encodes CSVGTGWGKLFF.

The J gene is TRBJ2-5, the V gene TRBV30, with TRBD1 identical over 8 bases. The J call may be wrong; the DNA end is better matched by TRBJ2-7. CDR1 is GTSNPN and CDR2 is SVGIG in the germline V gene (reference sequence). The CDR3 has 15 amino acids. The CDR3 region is CAWSAGTGVSYEQYF. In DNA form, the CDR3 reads TGTGCCTGGAGTGCCGGGACAGGAGTATCCTACGAGCAGTACTTC.

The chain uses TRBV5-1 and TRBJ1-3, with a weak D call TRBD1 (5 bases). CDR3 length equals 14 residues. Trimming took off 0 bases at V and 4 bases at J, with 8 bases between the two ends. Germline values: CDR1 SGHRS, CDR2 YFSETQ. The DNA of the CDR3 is TGCGCCAGCAGCTTGGAGGGGCTAGGAAACACCATATATTTT. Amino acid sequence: CASSLEGLGNTIYF. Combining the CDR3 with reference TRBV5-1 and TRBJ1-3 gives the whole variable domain KAGVTQTPRYLIKTRGQQVTLSCSPISGHRSVSWYQQTPGQGLQFLFEYFSETQRNKGNFPGRFSGRQFSNSRSEMNVSTLELGDSALYLCASSLEGLGNTIYFGEGSWLTVV.

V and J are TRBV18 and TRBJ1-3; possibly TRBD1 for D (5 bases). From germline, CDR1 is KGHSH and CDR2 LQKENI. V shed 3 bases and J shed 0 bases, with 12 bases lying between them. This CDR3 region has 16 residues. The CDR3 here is CASSPTVTGSGNTIYF. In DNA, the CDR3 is TGTGCCAGCTCACCGACAGTAACAGGCTCTGGAAACACCATATATTTT. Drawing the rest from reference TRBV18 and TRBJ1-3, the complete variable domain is NAGVMQNPRHLVRRRGQEARLRCSPMKGHSHVYWYRQLPEEGLKFMVYLQKENIIDESGMPKERFSAEFPKEGPSILRIQQVVRGDSAAYFCASSPTVTGSGNTIYFGEGSWLTVV.

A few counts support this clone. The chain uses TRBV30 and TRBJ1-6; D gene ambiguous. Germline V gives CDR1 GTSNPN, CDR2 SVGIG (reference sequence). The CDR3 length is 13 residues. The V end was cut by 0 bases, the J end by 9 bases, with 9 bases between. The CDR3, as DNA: TGTGCCTGGAGTGTAGACATCAGTTCACCCCTCCACTTT. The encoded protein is CAWSVDISSPLHF.

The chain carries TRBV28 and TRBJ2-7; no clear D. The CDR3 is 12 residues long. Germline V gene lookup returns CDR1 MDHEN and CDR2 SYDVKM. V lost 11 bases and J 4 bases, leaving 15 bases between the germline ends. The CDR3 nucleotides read TGTGCCTGCCGAAACGGGCCATACGAGCAGTACTTC. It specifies CACRNGPYEQYF.

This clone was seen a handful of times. The CDR3 DNA follows: TGTGCCAGCAGCCAAGACATCCAGGGACATAGCAATCAGCCCCAGCATTTT. It codes for CASSQDIQGHSNQPQHF. V usage is TRBV4-2 and J usage is TRBJ1-5; the D gene is possibly TRBD1 (6 bases). Germline loops: CDR1 LGHNA, CDR2 YNFKEQ. Trimming took 0 bases from V and 0 from J, leaving 12 bases between them. The length of the CDR3 is 17 residues.

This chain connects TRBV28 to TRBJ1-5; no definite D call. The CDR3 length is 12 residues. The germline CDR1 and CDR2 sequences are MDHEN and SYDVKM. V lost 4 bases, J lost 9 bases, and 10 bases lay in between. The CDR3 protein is CASSYSGWPQHF. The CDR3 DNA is TGTGCCAGCAGTTACTCGGGATGGCCCCAGCATTTT.

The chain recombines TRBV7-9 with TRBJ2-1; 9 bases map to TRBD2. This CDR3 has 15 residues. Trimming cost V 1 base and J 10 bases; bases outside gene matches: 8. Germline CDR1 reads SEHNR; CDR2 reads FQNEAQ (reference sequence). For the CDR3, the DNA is TGTGCCAGCAGCTTAGAGGGTCTAGCGGGACAAGAGCAGTTCTTC. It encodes CASSLEGLAGQEQFF.

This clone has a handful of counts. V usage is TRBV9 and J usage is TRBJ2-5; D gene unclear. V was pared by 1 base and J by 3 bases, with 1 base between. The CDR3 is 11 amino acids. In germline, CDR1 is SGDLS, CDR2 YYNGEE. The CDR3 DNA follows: TGTGCCAGCAGCGTAAAAGAGACCCAGTACTTC. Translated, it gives CASSVKETQYF.

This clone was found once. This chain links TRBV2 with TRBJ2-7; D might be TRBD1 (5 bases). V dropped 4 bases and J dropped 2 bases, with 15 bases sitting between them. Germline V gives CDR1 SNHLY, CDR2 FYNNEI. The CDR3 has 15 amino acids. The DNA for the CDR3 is TGTGCCAGCAGTGTTGGTCAGGGCCCCCCCTACGAGCAGTACTTC. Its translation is CASSVGQGPPYEQYF.

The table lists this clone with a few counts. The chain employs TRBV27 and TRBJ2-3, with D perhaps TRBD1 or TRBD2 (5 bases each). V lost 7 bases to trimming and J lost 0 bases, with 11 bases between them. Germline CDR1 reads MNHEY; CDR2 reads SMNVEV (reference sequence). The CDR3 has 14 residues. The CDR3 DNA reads TGTGCCAGCACCCCGGGACGGAGCACAGATACGCAGTATTTT. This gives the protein CASTPGRSTDTQYF.

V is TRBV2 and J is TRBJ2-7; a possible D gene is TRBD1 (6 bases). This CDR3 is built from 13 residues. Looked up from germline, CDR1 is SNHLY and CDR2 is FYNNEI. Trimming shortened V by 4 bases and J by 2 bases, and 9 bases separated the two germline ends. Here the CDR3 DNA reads TGTGCCAGCAGTGCCGGGACACCCTACGAGCAGTACTTC. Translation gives CASSAGTPYEQYF.

The CDR3 bases are TGTGCCAGCAGTTTTACTCAGAGGGACGAGCAGTACTTC. Translated: CASSFTQRDEQYF. This chain connects TRBV7-8 to TRBJ2-7; a weak D match, TRBD2 (5 bases). The CDR3 consists of 13 residues. The V end lost 6 bases, the J end lost 5 bases, and 14 bases lay between the germline ends. Germline values: CDR1 SGHVS, CDR2 FQNEAQ.

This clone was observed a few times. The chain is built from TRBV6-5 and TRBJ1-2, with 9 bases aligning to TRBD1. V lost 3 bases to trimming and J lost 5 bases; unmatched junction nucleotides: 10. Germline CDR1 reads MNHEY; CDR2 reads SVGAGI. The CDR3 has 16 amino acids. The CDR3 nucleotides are TGTGCCAGCAGTTATCTGGCCGGGACAGGGACGTATGGCTACACCTTC. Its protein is CASSYLAGTGTYGYTF.

The CDR3 sequence: CASSMSGGLNTEAFF. Written as DNA, the CDR3 is TGTGCCAGCAGCATGTCAGGGGGCTTGAACACTGAAGCTTTCTTT. The gene calls are TRBV7-2 and TRBJ1-1, with 8 bases that match TRBD1. The trim removed 5 bases at V and 0 bases at J, leaving 5 bases unmatched. Germline lookup yields CDR1 SGHTA and CDR2 FQGNSA. This CDR3 has 15 residues.

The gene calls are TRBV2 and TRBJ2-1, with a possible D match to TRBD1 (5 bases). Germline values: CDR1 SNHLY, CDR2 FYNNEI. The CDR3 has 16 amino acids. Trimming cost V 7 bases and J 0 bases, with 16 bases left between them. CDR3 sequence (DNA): TGTGCCAGCACCTACGACAGCCCGAGCTCCTACAATGAGCAGTTCTTC. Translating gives CASTYDSPSSYNEQFF.